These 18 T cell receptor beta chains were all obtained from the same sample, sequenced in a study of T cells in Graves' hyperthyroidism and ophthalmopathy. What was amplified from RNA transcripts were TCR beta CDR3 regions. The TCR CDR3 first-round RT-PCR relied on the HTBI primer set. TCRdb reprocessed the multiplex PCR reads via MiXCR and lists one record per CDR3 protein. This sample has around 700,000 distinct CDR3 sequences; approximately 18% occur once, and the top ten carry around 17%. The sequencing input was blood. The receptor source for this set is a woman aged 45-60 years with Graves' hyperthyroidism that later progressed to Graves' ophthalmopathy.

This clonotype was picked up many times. CDR3 DNA sequence: TGTGCCAGCAGCTCACAGGGGGTCACTGAAGCTTTCTTT. Amino acids: CASSSQGVTEAFF. The chain uses TRBV11-2 and TRBJ1-1; 8 bases agree with TRBD1. Germline-derived CDR1 and CDR2 are SGHAT and FQNNGV. V lost 4 bases, J lost 4 bases, and 2 bases stayed unmatched. This CDR3 region has 13 residues.

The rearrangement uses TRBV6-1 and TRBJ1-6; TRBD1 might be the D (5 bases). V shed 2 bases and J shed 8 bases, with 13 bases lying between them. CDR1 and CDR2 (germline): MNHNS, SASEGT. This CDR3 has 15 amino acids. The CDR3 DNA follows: TGTGCCAGCAGTGAACTGGGCAGGGAGCATTCACCCCTCCACTTT. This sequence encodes CASSELGREHSPLHF.

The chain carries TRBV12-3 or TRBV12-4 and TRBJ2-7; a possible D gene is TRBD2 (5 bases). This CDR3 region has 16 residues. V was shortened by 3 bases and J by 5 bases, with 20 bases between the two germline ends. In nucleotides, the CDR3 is TGTGCCAGCAGTTTTCGGGTACTCTCGGAGAGGGACGAGCAGTACTTC. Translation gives CASSFRVLSERDEQYF.

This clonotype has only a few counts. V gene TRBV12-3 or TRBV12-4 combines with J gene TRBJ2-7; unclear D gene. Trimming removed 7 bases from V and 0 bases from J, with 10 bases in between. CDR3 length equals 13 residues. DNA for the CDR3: TGTGCCAGCAACACCAGAAACTCCTACGAGCAGTACTTC. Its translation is CASNTRNSYEQYF.

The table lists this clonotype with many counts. Written as DNA, the CDR3 is TGTGCCAGCAGTCGGGGGGCCAGCGGGGGCTCCTACGAGCAGTACTTC. Translated, it gives CASSRGASGGSYEQYF. The chain carries TRBV6-1 and TRBJ2-7, with 8 bases matching TRBD2. The V segment lost 5 bases and the J segment 0 bases; nucleotides outside the gene matches: 9. The CDR3 totals 16 residues. Germline values: CDR1 MNHNS, CDR2 SASEGT.

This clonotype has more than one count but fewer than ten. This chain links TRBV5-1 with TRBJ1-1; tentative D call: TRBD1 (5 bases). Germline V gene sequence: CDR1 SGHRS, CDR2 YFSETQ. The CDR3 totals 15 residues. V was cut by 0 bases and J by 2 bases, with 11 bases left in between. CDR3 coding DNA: TGCGCCAGCAGCTTGGATGTGGGGCCCAACACTGAAGCTTTCTTT. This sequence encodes CASSLDVGPNTEAFF.

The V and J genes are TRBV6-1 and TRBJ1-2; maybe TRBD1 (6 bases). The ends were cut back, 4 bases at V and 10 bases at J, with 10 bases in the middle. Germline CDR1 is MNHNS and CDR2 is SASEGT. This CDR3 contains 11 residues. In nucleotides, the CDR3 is TGTGCCAGCAGTGGCAGGGGATTCTACACCTTC. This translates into CASSGRGFYTF.

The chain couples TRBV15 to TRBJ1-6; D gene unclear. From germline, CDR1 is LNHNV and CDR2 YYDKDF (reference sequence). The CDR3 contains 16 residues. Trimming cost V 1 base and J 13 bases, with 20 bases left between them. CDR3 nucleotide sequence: TGTGCCACCAGCAGAGGACTTCTAACCCAATTCATGCCCCTCCACTTT. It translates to CATSRGLLTQFMPLHF.

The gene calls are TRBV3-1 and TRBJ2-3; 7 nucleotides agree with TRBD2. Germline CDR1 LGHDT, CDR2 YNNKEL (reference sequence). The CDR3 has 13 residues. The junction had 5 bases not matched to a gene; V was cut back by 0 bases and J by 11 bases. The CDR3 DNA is TGTGCCAGCAGCCAAGAGGTGGGGGGGATGCAGTATTTT. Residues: CASSQEVGGMQYF.

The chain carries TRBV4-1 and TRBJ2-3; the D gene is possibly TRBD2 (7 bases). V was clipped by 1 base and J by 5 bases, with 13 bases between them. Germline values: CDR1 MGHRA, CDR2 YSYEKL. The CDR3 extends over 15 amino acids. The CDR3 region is CASSQGGLGGDTQYF. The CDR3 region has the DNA TGCGCCAGCAGCCAAGGCGGACTAGGGGGAGATACGCAGTATTTT.

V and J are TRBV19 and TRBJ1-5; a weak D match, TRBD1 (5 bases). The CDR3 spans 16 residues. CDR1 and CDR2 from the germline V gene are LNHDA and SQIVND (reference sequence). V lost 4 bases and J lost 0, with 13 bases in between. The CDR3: CASSTPGIGSNQPQHF. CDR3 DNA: TGTGCCAGTAGTACCCCAGGGATTGGTAGCAATCAGCCCCAGCATTTT.

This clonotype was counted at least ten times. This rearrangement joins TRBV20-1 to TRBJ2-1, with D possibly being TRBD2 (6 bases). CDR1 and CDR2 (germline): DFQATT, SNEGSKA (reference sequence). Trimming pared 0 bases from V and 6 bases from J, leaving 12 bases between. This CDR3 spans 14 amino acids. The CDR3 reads CSAREAGYANEQFF. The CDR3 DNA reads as TGCAGTGCTAGAGAGGCGGGGTACGCCAATGAGCAGTTCTTC.

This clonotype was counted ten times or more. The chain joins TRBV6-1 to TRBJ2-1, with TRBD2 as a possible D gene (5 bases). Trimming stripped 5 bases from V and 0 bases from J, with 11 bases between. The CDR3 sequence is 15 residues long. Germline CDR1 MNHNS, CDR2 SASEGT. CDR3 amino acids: CASSIAPSSYNEQFF. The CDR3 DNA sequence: TGTGCCAGCAGTATAGCGCCGAGCTCCTACAATGAGCAGTTCTTC.

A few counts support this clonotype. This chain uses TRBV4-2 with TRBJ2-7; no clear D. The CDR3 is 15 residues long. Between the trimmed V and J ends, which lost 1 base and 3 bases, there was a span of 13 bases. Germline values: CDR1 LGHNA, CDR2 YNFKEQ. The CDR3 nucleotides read TGTGCCAGCAGCCAAGGAATGACGGGCAACTACGAGCAGTACTTC. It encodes CASSQGMTGNYEQYF.

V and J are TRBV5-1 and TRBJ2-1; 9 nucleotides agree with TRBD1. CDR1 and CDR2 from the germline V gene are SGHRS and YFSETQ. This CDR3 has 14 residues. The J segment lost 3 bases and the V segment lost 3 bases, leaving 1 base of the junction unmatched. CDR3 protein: CASSSDRGYNEQFF. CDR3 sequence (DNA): TGCGCCAGCAGCTCGGACAGGGGCTACAATGAGCAGTTCTTC.

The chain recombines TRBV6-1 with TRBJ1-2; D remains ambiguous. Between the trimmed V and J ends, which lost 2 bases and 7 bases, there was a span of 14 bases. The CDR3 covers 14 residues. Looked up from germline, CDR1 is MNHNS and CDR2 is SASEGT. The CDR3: CASSELSVGFGYTF. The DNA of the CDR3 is TGTGCCAGCAGTGAACTTTCGGTAGGGTTTGGCTACACCTTC.

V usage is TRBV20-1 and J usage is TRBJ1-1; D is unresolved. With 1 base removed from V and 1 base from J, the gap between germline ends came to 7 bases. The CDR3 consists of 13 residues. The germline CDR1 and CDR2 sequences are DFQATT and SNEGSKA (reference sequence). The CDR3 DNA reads TGCAGTGCTAGAGGGCATAAGAACACTGAAGCTTTCTTT. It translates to CSARGHKNTEAFF.

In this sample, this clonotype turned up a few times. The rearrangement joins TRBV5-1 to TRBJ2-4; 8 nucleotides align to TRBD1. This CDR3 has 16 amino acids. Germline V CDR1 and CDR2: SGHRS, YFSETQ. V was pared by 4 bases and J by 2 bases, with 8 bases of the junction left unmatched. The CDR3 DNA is TGCGCCAGCAGCACAGGGGGTTATGAGTCCAAAAACATTCAGTACTTC. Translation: CASSTGGYESKNIQYF.